Listed below are T cell receptor beta chains from one sample, sequenced in a study of T cells in localized non-small cell lung cancer. Sequenced by immunoSEQ multiplex PCR; TCRdb stores in-frame clones only, minus some. Of roughly 35,000 clones listed, 87% are singletons. Sequenced material: peripheral blood, taken before any cancer treatment. The receptors come from a woman aged 40-69 years with stage I lung adenocarcinoma. The CDR3 runs from the conserved cysteine through the conserved F or W. Fields, in order: clone size, D gene, V gene, J gene, CDR3 DNA, CDR3 protein. A D gene is named only where the DNA matches it firmly. Clone size is given for some rows only: seen once, a few or many times, or a class if the clone is expanded.

-	TRBD2	TRBV5-1	TRBJ2-3	TGCGCCAGCAGCTTCGGGCTAGCGGAGGATACGCAGTATTTT	CASSFGLAEDTQYF
-	-	TRBV27	TRBJ1-2	TGTGCCAGCAAGAGACCGGGACCCTATGGCTACACCTTC	CASKRPGPYGYTF
-	TRBD2	TRBV9	TRBJ2-5	TGTGCCAGCAGCGTAAGCGGGGAGCAAGAGACCCAGTACTTC	CASSVSGEQETQYF
-	-	TRBV6-1	TRBJ1-1	TGTGCCATCTCGTACAGGGAAATTACTGAAGCTTTCTTT	CAISYREITEAFF
-	TRBD1	TRBV11-3	TRBJ2-2	TGTGCCAGCGGTACAGGGGCGGTTGACACCGGGGAGCTGTTTTTT	CASGTGAVDTGELFF
once	TRBD1	TRBV9	TRBJ2-1	TGTGCCAGCAGCGTGGCCGGGACAGGATACAATGAGCAGTTCTTC	CASSVAGTGYNEQFF
-	TRBD2	TRBV19	TRBJ2-7	TGTGCCAGTAGTAACCCCGGGACTAGATGGGGCGAGCAGTACTTC	CASSNPGTRWGEQYF
-	-	TRBV4-2	TRBJ1-5	TGTGCCAGCAGCCAAAATCGACAGTCGCCCCAGCATTTT	CASSQNRQSPQHF
-	TRBD2	TRBV14	TRBJ2-1	TGTGCCAGCAGCCCGCGGGGGGGCGGTGAGCAGTTCTTC	CASSPRGGGEQFF
-	-	TRBV5-3	TRBJ2-3	TGTGCCAGAAGCGTGGTTTTGCGAGATACGCAGTATTTT	CARSVVLRDTQYF
-	-	TRBV15	TRBJ1-5	TGTGCCACCAGCAGAGGTAGATCGGGGAATCAGCCCCAGCATTTT	CATSRGRSGNQPQHF
-	-	TRBV4-1	TRBJ2-2	TGCGCCAGCAGCCAAGTAACGCGGGGCCGAGGGACCGGGGAGCTGTTTTTT	CASSQVTRGRGTGELFF
-	TRBD1	TRBV27	TRBJ1-6	TGTGCCAGCAATCCGGGACAGCCTACCTCACCCCTCCACTTT	CASNPGQPTSPLHF
-	-	TRBV18	TRBJ2-7	TGTGCCAGCTCACCACTTGAGAACCGACCCGACTACGAGCAGTACTTC	CASSPLENRPDYEQYF
-	TRBD2	TRBV19	TRBJ2-3	TGTGCCAGTAGTTCAGCGGGGCGCACAGATACGCAGTATTTT	CASSSAGRTDTQYF
-	-	TRBV5-1	TRBJ2-2	TGCGCCAGCAGCTTGGAGACTACCGGGGAGCTGTTTTTT	CASSLETTGELFF
once	-	TRBV5-4	TRBJ1-4	TGTGCCAGCAGCTTGGGGGTAGGAGGACATTCGGAAGAAAAACTGTTTTTT	CASSLGVGGHSEEKLFF
-	-	TRBV29-1	TRBJ2-3	TGCAGCGTTGAAATGGGTGGACGGGGGTATTTT	CSVEMGGRGYF
-	-	TRBV6-4	TRBJ2-3	TGTGCCAGCAGTGGGGGGGCGTCCGACTCGAGCACAGATACGCAGTATTTT	CASSGGASDSSTDTQYF
-	TRBD1	TRBV2	TRBJ1-5	TGTGCCAGCAGTGGACAGGGATATAGCAATCAGCCCCAGCATTTT	CASSGQGYSNQPQHF
-	-	TRBV7-2	TRBJ2-1	TGTGCCAGCAGCTTACATCTTCTTGTTGAGCAGTTCTTC	CASSLHLLVEQFF
-	-	TRBV4-1	TRBJ1-2	TGCGCCCCAGGAGGGGAGGGCTATGGCTACACCTTC	CAPGGEGYGYTF
-	-	TRBV28	TRBJ2-2	TGTGCCAGCAGTTTTGGAGGGGAGAACACCGGGGAGCTGTTTTTT	CASSFGGENTGELFF
-	-	TRBV20-1	TRBJ1-1	TGCAGTGCTAGCGAGGACACTGAAGCTTTCTTT	CSASEDTEAFF
-	-	TRBV21-1	TRBJ1-1	TGTGCCAGCAGCAAAACAGTCTTTGGTTCGTCGAACACTGAAGCTTTCTTT	CASSKTVFGSSNTEAFF
few	-	TRBV5-6	TRBJ2-1	TGTGCCAGCAGCTTGGTAGTGGGAACAGTGGAGGGCTACAATGAGCAGTTCTTC	CASSLVVGTVEGYNEQFF
-	TRBD1	TRBV7-3	TRBJ2-1	TGTGCCAGCTCTGAGGGGGCAAACAATGAGCAGTTCTTC	CASSEGANNEQFF
-	-	TRBV10-3	TRBJ2-7	TGTGCCATCAGCAAAACAGGGACGAGCTCCTACGAGCAGTACTTC	CAISKTGTSSYEQYF
-	-	TRBV11-3	TRBJ2-5	TGTGCCAGCAGCTTAAAGATATTCCGGGAAGAGACCCAGTACTTC	CASSLKIFREETQYF
-	-	TRBV18	TRBJ1-2	TGTGCCAGCTCACCTCTTGACAGTTACCTCTATGGCTACACCTTC	CASSPLDSYLYGYTF
-	-	TRBV18	TRBJ1-1	TGTGCCAGCTCACCCCCGGGGAGGGTTGACACTGAAGCTTTCTTT	CASSPPGRVDTEAFF
-	-	TRBV4-2	TRBJ1-1	TGTGCCAGCAGCCTGATGGTCGTGAACACTGAAGCTTTCTTT	CASSLMVVNTEAFF
-	-	TRBV2	TRBJ2-1	TGTGCCAGCAGTGAACGGAGTCGTAGGCAGTTCTTC	CASSERSRRQFF
-	-	TRBV19	TRBJ1-1	TGTGCCACCCTGTCGGAGGTGCACACTGAAGCTTTCTTT	CATLSEVHTEAFF
-	TRBD2	TRBV7-6	TRBJ2-2	TGTGCCAGCAGCTACGGGGGGGCCGACACCGGGGAGCTGTTTTTT	CASSYGGADTGELFF
-	-	TRBV2	TRBJ1-4	TGTGCCAGCGAAACAGGAATTAGTGAAAAACTGTTTTTT	CASETGISEKLFF
-	-	TRBV28	TRBJ1-5	TGTGCCAGCAGTTTAGGGACGGGGGATCAGCCCCAGCATTTT	CASSLGTGDQPQHF
-	TRBD1	TRBV9	TRBJ1-3	TGTGCCAGCGGACCCGGGACAGGCTCTGGAAACACCATATATTTT	CASGPGTGSGNTIYF
few	-	TRBV5-6	TRBJ1-5	TGTGCCAGCAGTTTCTCTGGCAATCAGCCCCAGCATTTT	CASSFSGNQPQHF
-	-	TRBV6-5	TRBJ1-6	TGTGCCAGCCGGGCTCCCAGCTCCTATAATTCACCCCTCCACTTT	CASRAPSSYNSPLHF
-	-	TRBV7-9	TRBJ1-2	TGTGCCAGCACTGGGGGATCTGAAGGCTACACCTTC	CASTGGSEGYTF
-	-	TRBV2	TRBJ1-2	TGTGCCAGCAGCCCCACAGGTTCTTCGCTATATGGCTACACCTTC	CASSPTGSSLYGYTF
-	TRBD2	TRBV27	TRBJ2-5	TGTGCCAGCAGTTTAAGGGGGCGGGGGGGCCAAGAGACCCAGTACTTC	CASSLRGRGGQETQYF
-	TRBD1	TRBV18	TRBJ2-7	TGTGCCAGCTCTCGGGACAGGGTGGGGACAGAGCAGTACTTC	CASSRDRVGTEQYF
-	-	TRBV14	TRBJ2-3	TGTGCCAGCAATCAAGGGGGGGGTAATACGCAGTATTTT	CASNQGGGNTQYF
-	-	TRBV5-1	TRBJ1-2	TGCGCCAGCAGCTTGGGGGAGGGCCCAAACTATGGCTACACCTTC	CASSLGEGPNYGYTF
-	-	TRBV18	TRBJ2-3	TGTGCCAGCTCACCCGAACCGGCTGGAGATACGCAGTATTTT	CASSPEPAGDTQYF
-	TRBD1	TRBV19	TRBJ1-1	TGTGCCAGTAGTAGTACCCGAAAGGGGGCGAACACTGAAGCTTTCTTT	CASSSTRKGANTEAFF
-	-	TRBV7-9	TRBJ2-5	TGTGCCAGCAGCTTAGTTCCAGGGAAGGAGACCCAGTACTTC	CASSLVPGKETQYF